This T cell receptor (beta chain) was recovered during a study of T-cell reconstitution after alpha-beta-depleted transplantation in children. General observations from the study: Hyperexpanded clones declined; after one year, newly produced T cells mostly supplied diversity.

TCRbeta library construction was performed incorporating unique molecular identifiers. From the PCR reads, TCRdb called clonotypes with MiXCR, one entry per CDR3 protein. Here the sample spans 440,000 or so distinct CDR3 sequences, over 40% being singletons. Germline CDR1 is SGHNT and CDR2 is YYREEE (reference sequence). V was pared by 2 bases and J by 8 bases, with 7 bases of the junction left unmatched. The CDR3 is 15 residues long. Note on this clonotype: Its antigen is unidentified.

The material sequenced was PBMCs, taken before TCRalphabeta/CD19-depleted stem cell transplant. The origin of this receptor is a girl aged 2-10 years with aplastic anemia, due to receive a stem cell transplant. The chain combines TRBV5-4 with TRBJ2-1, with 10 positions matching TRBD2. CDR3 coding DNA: TGTGCCAGCAGCTTACCAGCGGGGGGGCCCCATGAGCAGTTCTTC. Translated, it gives CASSLPAGGPHEQFF.